The rows below give T cell receptor beta chains drawn from one sample of a study of OX40 agonist ivuxolimab in advanced cancers. The table came from immunoSEQ multiplex PCR; TCRdb's copy has only in-frame clones and leaves some out. The sample yields tens of thousands of clones, around 87% seen once. The sequencing here drew on CD4+ or CD8+ T cells sorted from blood, taken in a trial of the OX40 agonist ivuxolimab. The source of these receptors is an adult with an advanced solid tumor such as melanoma, head and neck, liver or kidney cancer. Each CDR3 is given with its conserved first and last residue. The D gene is left open where the match is weak. For some rows the clone size is stated as once, few or many, or as a class when expanded; others skip it.

clone size: few; J gene: TRBJ2-4; V gene: TRBV28; D gene: TRBD2; CDR3 DNA: TGTGCCAGCAGTTCCCGACTAGCGGGAGTGGAAAACATTCAGTACTTC; CDR3 protein: CASSSRLAGVENIQYF
clone size: -; J gene: TRBJ2-3; V gene: TRBV7-6; D gene: TRBD2; CDR3 DNA: TGTGCCAGCAGCCGCCCCGGACTAGCAGCAGATACGCAGTATTTT; CDR3 protein: CASSRPGLAADTQYF
clone size: -; J gene: TRBJ2-7; V gene: TRBV10-2; D gene: TRBD1; CDR3 DNA: TGCGCCAGCAGGGGGGCACCTGGACAGGGGGACGAGCAGTACTTC; CDR3 protein: CASRGAPGQGDEQYF
clone size: once; J gene: TRBJ2-2; V gene: TRBV11-1; D gene: -; CDR3 DNA: TGTGCCAGCAGCTTTAGTGGGAACACCGGGGAGCTGTTTTTT; CDR3 protein: CASSFSGNTGELFF
clone size: once; J gene: TRBJ2-5; V gene: TRBV19; D gene: -; CDR3 DNA: TGTGCCAGTAGTATGGTCGGGGGAGAGACCCAGTACTTC; CDR3 protein: CASSMVGGETQYF
clone size: -; J gene: TRBJ1-2; V gene: TRBV12-5; D gene: TRBD1; CDR3 DNA: TGTGCTAGTGGTTTAGGGACAGGGGGGCTTCACTATGGCTACACCTTC; CDR3 protein: CASGLGTGGLHYGYTF
clone size: few; J gene: TRBJ2-7; V gene: TRBV9; D gene: -; CDR3 DNA: TGTGCCAGCAGCGTAGGCGGGTACACCTACGAGCAGTACTTC; CDR3 protein: CASSVGGYTYEQYF
clone size: -; J gene: TRBJ2-6; V gene: TRBV5-1; D gene: -; CDR3 DNA: TGCGCCAGCAGCCCAACCACAGTATCTGGGGCCAACGTCCTGACTTTC; CDR3 protein: CASSPTTVSGANVLTF
clone size: -; J gene: TRBJ1-2; V gene: TRBV5-4; D gene: -; CDR3 DNA: TGTGCCAGCAGCTTGGCCCGGACTGGCTACACCTTC; CDR3 protein: CASSLARTGYTF
clone size: -; J gene: TRBJ2-1; V gene: TRBV11-2; D gene: TRBD2; CDR3 DNA: TGTGCCAGCAGCTCCGGGACTAGCGGTTTAGACGAGCAGTTCTTC; CDR3 protein: CASSSGTSGLDEQFF
clone size: -; J gene: TRBJ1-2; V gene: TRBV11-2; D gene: -; CDR3 DNA: TGTGCCAGCAGCTTAGACGGGAGCTATGGCTACACCTTC; CDR3 protein: CASSLDGSYGYTF
clone size: -; J gene: TRBJ2-1; V gene: TRBV5-1; D gene: TRBD2; CDR3 DNA: TGCGCCAGCAGGCTAGCGGGAGTCAATGAGCAGTTCTTC; CDR3 protein: CASRLAGVNEQFF
clone size: -; J gene: TRBJ2-7; V gene: TRBV7-8; D gene: TRBD2; CDR3 DNA: TGTGCCAGCAGCTTAATCCAGGGACTAGCGGACCCATACGAGCAGTACTTC; CDR3 protein: CASSLIQGLADPYEQYF
clone size: -; J gene: TRBJ1-5; V gene: TRBV7-2; D gene: -; CDR3 DNA: TGTGCCAGCAGCTTAGAGTTTGTTCAGCCCCAGCATTTT; CDR3 protein: CASSLEFVQPQHF
clone size: -; J gene: TRBJ2-2; V gene: TRBV6-4; D gene: TRBD2; CDR3 DNA: TGTGCCAGCAGTCTACTAGCGGGAGAAGGCACCGGGGAGCTGTTTTTT; CDR3 protein: CASSLLAGEGTGELFF
clone size: -; J gene: TRBJ1-5; V gene: TRBV6-1; D gene: -; CDR3 DNA: TGTGCCAGCCGAGGGGCCGCCTTTAATCAGCCCCAGCATTTT; CDR3 protein: CASRGAAFNQPQHF
clone size: -; J gene: TRBJ2-7; V gene: TRBV28; D gene: TRBD2; CDR3 DNA: TGTGCCAGCAGCTACCTGGGACTAGCGGGAGTTCCCTACGAGCAGTACTTC; CDR3 protein: CASSYLGLAGVPYEQYF
clone size: -; J gene: TRBJ2-3; V gene: TRBV7-2; D gene: -; CDR3 DNA: TGTGCCAGCAGCTTCTATCAAGATACGCAGTATTTT; CDR3 protein: CASSFYQDTQYF
clone size: -; J gene: TRBJ2-2; V gene: TRBV28; D gene: TRBD1; CDR3 DNA: TGTGCCAGCAGCCCTAACAGGGGGTACACCGGGGAGCTGTTTTTT; CDR3 protein: CASSPNRGYTGELFF
clone size: -; J gene: TRBJ2-1; V gene: TRBV5-4; D gene: -; CDR3 DNA: TGTGCCAGCAGCGTCGCGTCTGGACCCCTAGGTGAGCAGTTCTTC; CDR3 protein: CASSVASGPLGEQFF
clone size: -; J gene: TRBJ2-5; V gene: TRBV11-1; D gene: TRBD1; CDR3 DNA: TGTGCCAGCAGCCCTAAGCGGGGACAGGGAAAAGAGACCCAGTACTTC; CDR3 protein: CASSPKRGQGKETQYF
clone size: -; J gene: TRBJ1-1; V gene: TRBV19; D gene: -; CDR3 DNA: TGTGCCAGTAGTATGGGAGCCCGCATGAACACTGAAGCTTTCTTT; CDR3 protein: CASSMGARMNTEAFF
clone size: -; J gene: TRBJ2-7; V gene: TRBV21-1; D gene: -; CDR3 DNA: TGTGCCAGCAGCACATGTCGGGGACAGAGCTCCTACGAGCAGTACTTC; CDR3 protein: CASSTCRGQSSYEQYF
clone size: -; J gene: TRBJ2-7; V gene: TRBV19; D gene: TRBD2; CDR3 DNA: TGTGCCAGTAGGACGACTAGCGGGAATCTCGAGCAGTACTTC; CDR3 protein: CASRTTSGNLEQYF
clone size: -; J gene: TRBJ2-3; V gene: TRBV28; D gene: TRBD2; CDR3 DNA: TGTGCCAGCAGTTTCAGCGGGATTCCCACAGATACGCAGTATTTT; CDR3 protein: CASSFSGIPTDTQYF
clone size: -; J gene: TRBJ2-5; V gene: TRBV27; D gene: TRBD2; CDR3 DNA: TGTGCCAGCAGTTTAAAGCGGGAGGGCCGGGAGACCCAGTACTTC; CDR3 protein: CASSLKREGRETQYF
clone size: -; J gene: TRBJ1-4; V gene: TRBV27; D gene: TRBD1; CDR3 DNA: TGTGCCAGCAGTTTAAAATGGACAGGGGGTGAAAAACTGTTTTTT; CDR3 protein: CASSLKWTGGEKLFF
clone size: few; J gene: TRBJ2-5; V gene: TRBV7-8; D gene: -; CDR3 DNA: TGTGCCAGCAGCCGAGACCCGTCGGAGACCCAGTACTTC; CDR3 protein: CASSRDPSETQYF
clone size: -; J gene: TRBJ2-2; V gene: TRBV5-1; D gene: -; CDR3 DNA: TGCGCCAGCAGCAAGGGATCGAACACCGGGGAGCTGTTTTTT; CDR3 protein: CASSKGSNTGELFF
clone size: once; J gene: TRBJ2-7; V gene: TRBV7-9; D gene: TRBD2; CDR3 DNA: TGTGCCAGCAGCTTGTACGCCGGACTAGCGGGAGACGAGCAGTACTTC; CDR3 protein: CASSLYAGLAGDEQYF
clone size: -; J gene: TRBJ2-3; V gene: TRBV6-1; D gene: -; CDR3 DNA: TGTGCCAGCAGTGACCTAGGCTATACGCAGTATTTT; CDR3 protein: CASSDLGYTQYF
clone size: -; J gene: TRBJ2-3; V gene: TRBV6-5; D gene: -; CDR3 DNA: TGTGCCAGCAGCCGCTTCAGGGTCTCAGATACGCAGTATTTT; CDR3 protein: CASSRFRVSDTQYF
clone size: once; J gene: TRBJ2-3; V gene: TRBV10-3; D gene: -; CDR3 DNA: TGTGCCATCAGTGAGTCGAGCACAGATACGCAGTATTTT; CDR3 protein: CAISESSTDTQYF
clone size: -; J gene: TRBJ1-2; V gene: TRBV15; D gene: -; CDR3 DNA: TGTGCCACCAGCAGAGATCAGAGTGGGGGCGGCTACACCTTC; CDR3 protein: CATSRDQSGGGYTF
clone size: -; J gene: TRBJ2-1; V gene: TRBV2; D gene: TRBD1; CDR3 DNA: TGTGCCAGCACCCAAGCAACGACAGGGTACAATGAGCAGTTCTTC; CDR3 protein: CASTQATTGYNEQFF
clone size: -; J gene: TRBJ2-2; V gene: TRBV5-6; D gene: -; CDR3 DNA: TGTGCCAGCAGCTTGGCCTTGGGGGCTTGGGACGGGGAGCTGTTTTTT; CDR3 protein: CASSLALGAWDGELFF
clone size: once; J gene: TRBJ2-1; V gene: TRBV18; D gene: TRBD2; CDR3 DNA: TGTGCCAGCTCTCCTACTAGCGGGAGGGACAATGAGCAGTTCTTC; CDR3 protein: CASSPTSGRDNEQFF